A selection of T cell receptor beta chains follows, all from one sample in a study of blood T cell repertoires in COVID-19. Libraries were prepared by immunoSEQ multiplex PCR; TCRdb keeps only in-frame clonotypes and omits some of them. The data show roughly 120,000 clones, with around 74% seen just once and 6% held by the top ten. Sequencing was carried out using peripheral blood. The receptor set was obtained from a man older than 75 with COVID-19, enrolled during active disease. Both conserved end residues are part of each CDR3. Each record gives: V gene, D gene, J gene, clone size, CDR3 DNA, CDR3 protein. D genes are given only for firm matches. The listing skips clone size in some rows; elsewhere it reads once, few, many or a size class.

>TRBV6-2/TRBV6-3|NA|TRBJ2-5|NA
TGTGCCAGCAGTGCGGGCTTCCGGGGGCAAGAGACCCAGTACTTC
CASSAGFRGQETQYF
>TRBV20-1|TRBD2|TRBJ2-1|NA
TGCAGTGCTAGTAGGCCCCAAACAAGCGGGAGCCCCAACTCCTACAATGAGCAGTTCTTC
CSASRPQTSGSPNSYNEQFF
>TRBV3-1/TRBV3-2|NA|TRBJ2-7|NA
TGTGCCAGCAGCCCTACTCTGACAGGATTCTACGAGCAGTACTTC
CASSPTLTGFYEQYF
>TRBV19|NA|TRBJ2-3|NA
TGTGCCAGTAGTATAGATCTGGGGGGAATGACAGATACGCAGTATTTT
CASSIDLGGMTDTQYF
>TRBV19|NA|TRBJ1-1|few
TGTGCCAGTAGCTTGTTAACTGAAGCTTTCTTT
CASSLLTEAFF
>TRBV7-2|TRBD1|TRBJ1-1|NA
TGTGCCAGCAGCTTAGGGGACAGAGTGAACACTGAAGCTTTCTTT
CASSLGDRVNTEAFF
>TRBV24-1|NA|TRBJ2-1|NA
TGTGCCACCAGTGATCGGGTAGCTTACAATGAGCAGTTCTTC
CATSDRVAYNEQFF
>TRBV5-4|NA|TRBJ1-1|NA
TGTGCCAGCAGCTTGGGGGGCTTTGGAGACAGAGAAGCTTTCTTT
CASSLGGFGDREAFF
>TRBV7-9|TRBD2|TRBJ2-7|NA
TGTGCCAGCAGTCCCGGGACTAGCGGCTACGAGCAGTACTTC
CASSPGTSGYEQYF
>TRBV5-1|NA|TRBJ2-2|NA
TGCGCCAGCAGCTTCCAGGGGAACACCGGGGAGCTGTTTTTT
CASSFQGNTGELFF
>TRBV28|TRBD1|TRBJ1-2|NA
TGTGCCAGCAGGAAGACAGGGGGCAACTATGGCTACACCTTC
CASRKTGGNYGYTF
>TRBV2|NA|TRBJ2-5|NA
TGTGCCAGCGGTGGCACCGGGGGGACCCAGTACTTC
CASGGTGGTQYF
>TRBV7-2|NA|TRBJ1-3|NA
TGTGCCAGCAGCTTAGAGTACAGCTCTGGAAACACCATATATTTT
CASSLEYSSGNTIYF
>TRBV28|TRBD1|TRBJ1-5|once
TGTGCCAGCAGTCCTATGGGGACAGGCAATCAGCCCCAGCATTTT
CASSPMGTGNQPQHF
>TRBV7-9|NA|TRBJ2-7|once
TGTGCCAGCAGCTTAAGTGCAGGGGCGCATGAGGACGAGCAGTACTTC
CASSLSAGAHEDEQYF
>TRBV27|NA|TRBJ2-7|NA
TGTGCCAGCAGTCCGTGGGGGGGGCAGGGGAGCGAGCAGTACTTC
CASSPWGGQGSEQYF
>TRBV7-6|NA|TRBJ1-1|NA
TGTGCCAGCAGCTTAGGATCCGGGGTCTTGAACACTGAAGCTTTCTTT
CASSLGSGVLNTEAFF
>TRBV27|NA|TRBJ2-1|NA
TGTGCCAGCAGCTTTACTCAGGGGCTATCAGGGAGCGATGAGCAGTTCTTC
CASSFTQGLSGSDEQFF
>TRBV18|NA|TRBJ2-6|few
TGTGCCAGCTCAGAACAACAGGGCTCTGGGGCCAACGTCCTGACTTTC
CASSEQQGSGANVLTF
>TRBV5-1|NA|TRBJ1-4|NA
TGCGCCAGCAGCTTGTTAGCAACTAATGAAAAACTGTTTTTT
CASSLLATNEKLFF
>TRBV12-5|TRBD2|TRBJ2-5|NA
TGTGCTAGTGGTAACGGGAGGGCCGGAGAGACCCAGTACTTC
CASGNGRAGETQYF
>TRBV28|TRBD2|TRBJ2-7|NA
TGTGCCAGCAGGACCGGGACTAGCGGGAGCAAGCAGTACTTC
CASRTGTSGSKQYF
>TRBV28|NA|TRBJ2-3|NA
TGTGCCAGCAGTTCCGGGCAGGGTACAGATACGCAGTATTTT
CASSSGQGTDTQYF
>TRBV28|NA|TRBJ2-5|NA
TGTGCCAGCACTCCCTCAGGGAGGGAGACCCAGTACTTC
CASTPSGRETQYF
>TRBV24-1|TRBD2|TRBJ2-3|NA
TGTGCCACCAGTTCCCCTAGCGGGAGTCCAGATACGCAGTATTTT
CATSSPSGSPDTQYF
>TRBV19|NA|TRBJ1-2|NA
TGTGCCAGTAGTACAAGGACGGGACTCTATGGCTACACCTTC
CASSTRTGLYGYTF
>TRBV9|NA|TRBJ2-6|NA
TGTGCCAGCAGCGTAGTTCCGGTGGCTGGGGCCAACGTCCTGACTTTC
CASSVVPVAGANVLTF
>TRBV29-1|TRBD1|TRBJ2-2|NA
TGCAGCGCCGCCTTAAAGGACAGGATGAACACCGGGGAGCTGTTTTTT
CSAALKDRMNTGELFF
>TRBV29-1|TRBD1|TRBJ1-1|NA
TGCAGCGCTGCAATGACAGGGGGGAACACTGAAGCTTTCTTT
CSAAMTGGNTEAFF
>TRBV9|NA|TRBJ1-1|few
TGTGCCAGCAGCGTAGGTCTTGGAGGCGTAGCTTTCTTT
CASSVGLGGVAFF
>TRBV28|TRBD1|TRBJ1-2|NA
TGTGCCAGCAGTCCCCGGCAGGGGGAGTTTTATGGCTACACCTTC
CASSPRQGEFYGYTF
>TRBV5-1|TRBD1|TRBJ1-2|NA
TGCGCCAGCAGCGATGGGCCCTCGTCGCCGGGACAGGGGTACTATGGCTACACCTTC
CASSDGPSSPGQGYYGYTF
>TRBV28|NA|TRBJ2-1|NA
TGTGCCAGCAGTTTATTCCTAGCTAACAATGAGCAGTTCTTC
CASSLFLANNEQFF
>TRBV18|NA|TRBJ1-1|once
TGTGCCAGCGCGCGCATGAACACTGAAGCTTTCTTT
CASARMNTEAFF
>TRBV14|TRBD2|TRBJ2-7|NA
TGTGCCAGCAGCCTGGGACTAGCGGGTTTCAGGGAGCAGTACTTC
CASSLGLAGFREQYF
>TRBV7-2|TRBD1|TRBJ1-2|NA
TGTGCCAGCAGCTTAGGGACAGGGTCCTATGGCTACACCTTC
CASSLGTGSYGYTF
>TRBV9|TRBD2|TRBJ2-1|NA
TGTGCCAGCAGCGTAGGGCTAGCGGGAGATGAGCAGTTCTTC
CASSVGLAGDEQFF
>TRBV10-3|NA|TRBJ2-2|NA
TGTGCCATCACCCCCCGGGACTACACCGGGGAGCTGTTTTTT
CAITPRDYTGELFF
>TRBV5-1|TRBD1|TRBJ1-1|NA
TGCGCCAGCAGCTTGCGGGAGGGCACAGGGGCGAGCACTGAAGCTTTCTTT
CASSLREGTGASTEAFF
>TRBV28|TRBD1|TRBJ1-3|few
TGTGCCAGCAGTTCTAATTCGGGACAGAGGAACCACATATATTTT
CASSSNSGQRNHIYF
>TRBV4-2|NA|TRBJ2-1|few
TGTGCCAGCAGCCAAGTACCGGGAGAATTGAATGAGCAGTTCTTC
CASSQVPGELNEQFF
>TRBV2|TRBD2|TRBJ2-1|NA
TGTGCCAGCAAACTAGCGGTCTACAATGAGCAGTTCTTC
CASKLAVYNEQFF
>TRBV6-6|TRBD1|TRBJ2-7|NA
TGTGCCAGCAGGACAGGGGCCGAGCAGTACTTC
CASRTGAEQYF
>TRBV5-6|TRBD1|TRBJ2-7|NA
TGTGCCAGCAGCTTACCGGGACAGGGGAGCGAGCAGTACTTC
CASSLPGQGSEQYF
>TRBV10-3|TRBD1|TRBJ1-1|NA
TGTGCCATCAGTGGGGGACAGGGGGCAACTGAAGCTTTCTTT
CAISGGQGATEAFF
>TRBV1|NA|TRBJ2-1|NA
TGCACCAGCAGCTTCGGGACTAGCCGAGACAGGTTCTTC
CTSSFGTSRDRFF
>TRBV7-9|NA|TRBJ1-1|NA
TGTGCCAGCAGCTCAGTCCTGAACACTGAAGCTTTCTTT
CASSSVLNTEAFF
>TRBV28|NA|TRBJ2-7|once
TGTGCCAGCACCTCGATAGGGGTGGGACAAGGTTGGGAGCAGTACTTC
CASTSIGVGQGWEQYF
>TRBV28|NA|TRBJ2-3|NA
TGTGCCAGCAGGGGGCAGGATACGCAGTATTTT
CASRGQDTQYF
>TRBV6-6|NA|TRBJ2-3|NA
TGTGCCAGCACAAAGCAGGGGCTGGACACAGATACGCAGTATTTT
CASTKQGLDTDTQYF
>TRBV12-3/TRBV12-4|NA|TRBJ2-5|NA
TGTGCCAGCACTCAAGTGGGAGGGACCCAGTACTTC
CASTQVGGTQYF